This TCR beta chain was captured in a study of blood T cell repertoires in COVID-19. About the study: Researchers got acute and convalescent COVID-19 samples from the United States, Italy and Spain.

Enrolled during active infection, Seattle patients were then followed longitudinally. Original data processing: For nucleated cells, counts were estimated from reference gene primer amplification. The method was immunoSEQ multiplex PCR; TCRdb's version includes in-frame clones alone and lacks a portion of them. V and J calls and clone size follow that table, whereas D and trimming were derived from the DNA. This table has more than 300,000 clones, about nine tenths appearing once. The CDR3 sequence is 13 residues long. Trimming shortened V by 7 bases and J by 1 base, and 11 bases separated the two germline ends. Germline V gene lookup returns CDR1 SGHDT and CDR2 YYEEEE.

Specimen: peripheral blood. This receptor was obtained from a woman in her thirties with COVID-19, enrolled during active disease. The V gene is TRBV5-6, the J gene TRBJ1-2, with D maybe TRBD1 (5 bases). The CDR3 region has the DNA TGTGCCAGCCTGGACATCAGTAACTATGGCTACACCTTC. As protein: CASLDISNYGYTF.